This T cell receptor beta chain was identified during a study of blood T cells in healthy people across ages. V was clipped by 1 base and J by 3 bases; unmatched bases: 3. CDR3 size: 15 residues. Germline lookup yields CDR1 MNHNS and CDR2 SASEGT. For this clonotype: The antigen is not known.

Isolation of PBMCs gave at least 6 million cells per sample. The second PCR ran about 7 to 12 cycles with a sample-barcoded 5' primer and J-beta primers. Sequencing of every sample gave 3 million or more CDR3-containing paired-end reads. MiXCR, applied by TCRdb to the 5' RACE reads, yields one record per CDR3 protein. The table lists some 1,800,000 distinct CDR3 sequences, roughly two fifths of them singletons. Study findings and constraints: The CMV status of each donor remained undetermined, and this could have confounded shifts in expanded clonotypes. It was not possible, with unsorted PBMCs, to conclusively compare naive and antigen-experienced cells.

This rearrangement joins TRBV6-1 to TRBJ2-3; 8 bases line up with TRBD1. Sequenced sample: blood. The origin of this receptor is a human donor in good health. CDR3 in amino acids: CASSEDRGETDTQYF. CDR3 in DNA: TGTGCCAGCAGTGAAGACAGGGGGGAGACAGATACGCAGTATTTT.